The clone carrying this T cell receptor beta chain was counted a few times. V was pared by 4 bases and J by 8 bases, with 13 bases between. The CDR3 contains 13 residues. Germline assignment: CDR1 SGDLS and CDR2 YYNGEE. Unique molecular identifiers were built into the TCRbeta library. TCRdb itself ran the PCR reads through MiXCR, one entry per CDR3 protein. The sample lists approximately 520,000 distinct CDR3 sequences; approximately 30% were seen once. This specimen comes from a study of T-cell reconstitution after alpha-beta-depleted transplantation in children. The receptor was derived from a human donor who donated a stem cell graft to a child with aplastic anemia. Source: PBMCs from the stem cell graft donor, taken from the stem cell graft. This chain links TRBV9 with TRBJ2-4; possibly TRBD1 for D (6 bases). CDR3 sequence reads: CASSPQQGDIQYF. CDR3 nucleotides: TGTGCCAGCAGCCCCCAACAGGGAGACATTCAGTACTTC.